In this sample, the clone carrying this T cell receptor beta chain turned up a few times. The CDR3 has 12 amino acids. Germline V gene data show CDR1 as LNHNV and CDR2 as YYDKDF (reference sequence). V lost 5 bases and J lost 8, with 9 bases in between. The sample is drawn from a study of T-cell reconstitution after alpha-beta-depleted transplantation in children. Using unique molecular identifiers, the investigators prepared the TCRbeta library. TCRdb ran MiXCR on the PCR reads and lists one entry per CDR3 protein. Here the sample spans about 610,000 distinct CDR3 sequences, roughly 10% being singletons.

Sequenced here: PBMCs from the stem cell graft donor, sampled from the stem cell graft. This clonotype was sampled from a human donor who donated a stem cell graft to a child with acute myeloid leukemia. This chain links TRBV15 with TRBJ1-4; D not resolved. CDR3 region: CATSQPHEKLFF. In nucleotides, the CDR3 is TGTGCCACCAGCCAACCTCACGAAAAACTGTTTTTT.